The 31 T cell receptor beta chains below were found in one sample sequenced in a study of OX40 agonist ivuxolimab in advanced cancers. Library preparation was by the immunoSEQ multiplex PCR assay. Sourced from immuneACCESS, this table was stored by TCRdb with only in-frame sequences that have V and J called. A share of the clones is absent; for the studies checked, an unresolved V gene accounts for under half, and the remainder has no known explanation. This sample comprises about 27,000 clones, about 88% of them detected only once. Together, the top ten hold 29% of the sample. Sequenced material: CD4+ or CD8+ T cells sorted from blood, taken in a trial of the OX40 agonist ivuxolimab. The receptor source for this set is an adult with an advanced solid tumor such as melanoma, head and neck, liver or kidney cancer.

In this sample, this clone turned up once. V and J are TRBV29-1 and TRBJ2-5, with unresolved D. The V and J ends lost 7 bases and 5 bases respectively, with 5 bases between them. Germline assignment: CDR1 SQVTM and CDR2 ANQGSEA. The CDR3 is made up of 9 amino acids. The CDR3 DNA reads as TGCAGCGATACCGAGACCCAGTACTTC. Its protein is CSDTETQYF.

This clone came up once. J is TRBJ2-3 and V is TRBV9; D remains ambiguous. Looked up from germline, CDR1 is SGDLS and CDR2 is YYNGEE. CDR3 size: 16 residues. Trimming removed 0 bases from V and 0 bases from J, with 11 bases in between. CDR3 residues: CASSVVAQVSTDTQYF. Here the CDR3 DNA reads TGTGCCAGCAGCGTAGTGGCCCAGGTTAGCACAGATACGCAGTATTTT.

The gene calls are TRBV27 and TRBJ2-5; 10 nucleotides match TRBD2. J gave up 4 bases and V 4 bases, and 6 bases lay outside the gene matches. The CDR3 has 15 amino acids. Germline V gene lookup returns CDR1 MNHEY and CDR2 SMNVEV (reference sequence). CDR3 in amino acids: CASSYRASGRETQYF. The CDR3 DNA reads TGTGCCAGCAGTTATCGGGCTAGCGGGAGAGAGACCCAGTACTTC.

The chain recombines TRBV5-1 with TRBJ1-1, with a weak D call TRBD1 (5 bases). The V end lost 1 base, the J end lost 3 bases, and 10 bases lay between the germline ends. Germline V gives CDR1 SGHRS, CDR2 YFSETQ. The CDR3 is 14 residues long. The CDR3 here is CASSLNLGHTEAFF. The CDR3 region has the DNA TGCGCCAGCAGCTTGAACCTGGGGCACACTGAAGCTTTCTTT.

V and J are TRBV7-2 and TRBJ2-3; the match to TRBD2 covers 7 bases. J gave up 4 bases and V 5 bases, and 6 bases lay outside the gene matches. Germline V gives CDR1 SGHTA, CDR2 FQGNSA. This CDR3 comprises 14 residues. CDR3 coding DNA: TGTGCCAGCAGCGGGGGGGAAATGCCAGATACGCAGTATTTT. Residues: CASSGGEMPDTQYF.

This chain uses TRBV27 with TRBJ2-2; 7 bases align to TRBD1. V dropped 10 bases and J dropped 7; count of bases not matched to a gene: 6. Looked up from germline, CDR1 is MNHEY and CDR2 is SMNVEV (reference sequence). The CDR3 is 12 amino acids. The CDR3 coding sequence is TGTGCCACCTCACAGGGGCTCGGGGAGCTGTTTTTT. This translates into CATSQGLGELFF.

The CDR3 DNA sequence: TGTGCCAGCAGTTATGGGACAGGGACCTACGAGCAGTACTTC. This encodes CASSYGTGTYEQYF. The gene calls are TRBV6-5 and TRBJ2-7, with 9 bases identical to TRBD1. Per the germline V gene, CDR1 is MNHEY and CDR2 is SVGAGI. Trimming at V came to 3 bases and at J to 2 bases, leaving 2 bases not matched to a gene. The CDR3 runs to 14 residues.

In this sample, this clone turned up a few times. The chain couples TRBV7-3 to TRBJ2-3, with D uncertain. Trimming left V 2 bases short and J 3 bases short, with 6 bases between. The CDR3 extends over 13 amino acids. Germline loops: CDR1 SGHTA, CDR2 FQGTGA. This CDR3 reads CASSLLPTDTQYF. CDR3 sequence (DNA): TGTGCCAGCAGCTTACTCCCAACAGATACGCAGTATTTT.

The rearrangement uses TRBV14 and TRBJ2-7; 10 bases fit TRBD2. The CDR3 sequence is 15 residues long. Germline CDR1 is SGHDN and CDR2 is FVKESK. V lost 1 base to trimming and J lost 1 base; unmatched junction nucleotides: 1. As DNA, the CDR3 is TGTGCCAGCAGCCAAGGGACTAGCGGATCCTACGAGCAGTACTTC. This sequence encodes CASSQGTSGSYEQYF.

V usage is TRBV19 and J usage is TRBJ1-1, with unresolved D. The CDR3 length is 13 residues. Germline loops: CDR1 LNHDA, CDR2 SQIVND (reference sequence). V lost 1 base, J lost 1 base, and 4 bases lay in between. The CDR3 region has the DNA TGTGCCAGTAGTATAGTTTCGAACACTGAAGCTTTCTTT. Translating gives CASSIVSNTEAFF.

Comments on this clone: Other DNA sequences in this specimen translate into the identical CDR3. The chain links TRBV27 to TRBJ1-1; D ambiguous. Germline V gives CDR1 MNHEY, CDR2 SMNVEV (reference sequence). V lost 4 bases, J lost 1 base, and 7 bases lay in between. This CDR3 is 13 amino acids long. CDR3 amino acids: CASSSSGNTEAFF. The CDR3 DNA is TGTGCCAGCAGTTCCTCAGGGAACACTGAAGCTTTCTTT.

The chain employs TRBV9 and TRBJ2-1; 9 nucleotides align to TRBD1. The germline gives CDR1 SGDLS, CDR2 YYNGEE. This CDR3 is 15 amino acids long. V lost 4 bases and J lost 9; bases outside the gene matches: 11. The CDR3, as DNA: TGTGCCAGCAGCTCAACAGGGGGCGCTTGGGGTGAGCAGTTCTTC. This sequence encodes CASSSTGGAWGEQFF. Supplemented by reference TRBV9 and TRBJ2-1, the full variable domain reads DSGVTQTPKHLITATGQRVTLRCSPRSGDLSVYWYQQSLDQGLQFLIQYYNGEERAKGNILERFSAQQFPDLHSELNLSSLELGDSALYFCASSSTGGAWGEQFFGPGTRLTVL.

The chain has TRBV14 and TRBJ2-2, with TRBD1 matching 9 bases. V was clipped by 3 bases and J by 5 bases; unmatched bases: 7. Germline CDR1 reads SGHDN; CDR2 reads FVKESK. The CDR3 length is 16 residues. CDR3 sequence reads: CASSQFGTGWTGELFF. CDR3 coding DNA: TGTGCCAGCAGCCAGTTCGGGACAGGGTGGACCGGGGAGCTGTTTTTT.

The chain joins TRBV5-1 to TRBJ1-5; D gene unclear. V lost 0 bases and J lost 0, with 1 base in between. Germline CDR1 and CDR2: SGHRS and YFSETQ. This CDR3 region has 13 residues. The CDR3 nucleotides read TGCGCCAGCAGCTTGGATAGCAATCAGCCCCAGCATTTT. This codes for CASSLDSNQPQHF.

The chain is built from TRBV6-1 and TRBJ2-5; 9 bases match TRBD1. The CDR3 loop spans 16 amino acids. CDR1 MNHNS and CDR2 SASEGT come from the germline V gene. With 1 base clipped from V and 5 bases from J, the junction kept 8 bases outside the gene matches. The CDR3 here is CASSEGWTGVLETQYF. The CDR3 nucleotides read TGTGCCAGCAGTGAAGGGTGGACAGGGGTCCTGGAGACCCAGTACTTC.

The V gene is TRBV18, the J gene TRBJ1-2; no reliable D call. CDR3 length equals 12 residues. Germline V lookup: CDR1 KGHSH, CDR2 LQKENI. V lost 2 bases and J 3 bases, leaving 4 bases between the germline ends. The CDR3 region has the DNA TGTGCCAGCTCACCAAGATACTATGGCTACACCTTC. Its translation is CASSPRYYGYTF.

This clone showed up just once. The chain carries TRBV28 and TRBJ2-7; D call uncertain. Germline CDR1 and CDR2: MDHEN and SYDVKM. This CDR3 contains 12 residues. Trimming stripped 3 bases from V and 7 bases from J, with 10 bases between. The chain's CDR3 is CASSFQQWEQYF. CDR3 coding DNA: TGTGCCAGCAGTTTTCAACAGTGGGAGCAGTACTTC.

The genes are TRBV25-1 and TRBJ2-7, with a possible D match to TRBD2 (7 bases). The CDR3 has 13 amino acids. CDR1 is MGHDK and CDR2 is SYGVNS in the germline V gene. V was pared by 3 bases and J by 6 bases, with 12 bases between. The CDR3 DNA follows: TGTGCCAGCAGTGAGGGGGGGCGCGCCGAGCAGTACTTC. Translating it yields CASSEGGRAEQYF.

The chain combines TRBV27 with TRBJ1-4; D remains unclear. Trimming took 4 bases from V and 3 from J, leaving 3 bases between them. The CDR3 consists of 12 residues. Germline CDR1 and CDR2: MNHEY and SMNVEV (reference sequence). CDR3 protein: CASSYPNEKLFF. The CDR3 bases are TGTGCCAGCAGTTACCCTAATGAAAAACTGTTTTTT.

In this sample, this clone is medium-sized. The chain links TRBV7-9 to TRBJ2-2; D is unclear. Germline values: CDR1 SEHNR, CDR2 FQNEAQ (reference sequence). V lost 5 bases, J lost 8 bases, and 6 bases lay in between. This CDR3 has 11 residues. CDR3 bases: TGTGCCAGCAGCCCATTGGGGGAGCTGTTTTTT. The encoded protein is CASSPLGELFF.

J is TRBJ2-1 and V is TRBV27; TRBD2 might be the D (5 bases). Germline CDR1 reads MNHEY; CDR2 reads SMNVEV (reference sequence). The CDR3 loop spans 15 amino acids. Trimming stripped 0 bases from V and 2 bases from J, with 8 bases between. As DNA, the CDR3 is TGTGCCAGCAGTTTATCGGCGGGCACCTACAATGAGCAGTTCTTC. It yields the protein CASSLSAGTYNEQFF.

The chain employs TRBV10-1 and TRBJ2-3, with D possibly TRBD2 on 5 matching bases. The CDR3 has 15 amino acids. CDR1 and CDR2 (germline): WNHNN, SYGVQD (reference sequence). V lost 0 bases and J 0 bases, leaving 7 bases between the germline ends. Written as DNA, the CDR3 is TGCGCCAGCAGTGAGTCGGGAGTTAGCACAGATACGCAGTATTTT. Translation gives CASSESGVSTDTQYF.

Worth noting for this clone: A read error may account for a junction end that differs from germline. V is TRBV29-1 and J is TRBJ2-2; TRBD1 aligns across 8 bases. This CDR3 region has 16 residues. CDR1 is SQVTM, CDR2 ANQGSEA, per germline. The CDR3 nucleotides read TGCAGCGTTGAAAGAGGACAGGGCGATAACACCGGGGAGCTGCTTTTT. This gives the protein CSVERGQGDNTGELLF.

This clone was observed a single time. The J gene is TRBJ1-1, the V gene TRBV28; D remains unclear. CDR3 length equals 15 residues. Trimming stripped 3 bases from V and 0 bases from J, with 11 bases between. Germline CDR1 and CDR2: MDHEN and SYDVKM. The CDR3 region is CASSFLAGMNTEAFF. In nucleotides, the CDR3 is TGTGCCAGCAGTTTCCTTGCCGGCATGAACACTGAAGCTTTCTTT.

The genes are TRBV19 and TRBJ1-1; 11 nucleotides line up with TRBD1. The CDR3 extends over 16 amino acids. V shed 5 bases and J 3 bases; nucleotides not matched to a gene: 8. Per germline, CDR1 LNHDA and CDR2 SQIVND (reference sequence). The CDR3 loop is CASSVHPGQGDTEAFF. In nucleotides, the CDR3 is TGTGCCAGTAGTGTTCACCCGGGACAGGGGGACACTGAAGCTTTCTTT.

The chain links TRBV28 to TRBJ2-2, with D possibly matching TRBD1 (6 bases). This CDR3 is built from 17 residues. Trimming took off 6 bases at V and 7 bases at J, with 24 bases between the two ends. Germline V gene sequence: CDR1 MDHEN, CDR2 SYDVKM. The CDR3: CASRPLRDNKIVGELFF. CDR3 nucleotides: TGTGCCAGCAGACCCCTCCGGGACAATAAGATAGTCGGGGAGCTGTTTTTT.

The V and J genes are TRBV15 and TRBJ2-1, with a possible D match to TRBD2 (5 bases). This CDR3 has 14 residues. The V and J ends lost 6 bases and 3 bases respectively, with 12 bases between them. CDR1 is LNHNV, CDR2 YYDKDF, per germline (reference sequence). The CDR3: CATSQSRDYNEQFF. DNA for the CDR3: TGTGCCACCAGTCAATCACGGGACTACAATGAGCAGTTCTTC.

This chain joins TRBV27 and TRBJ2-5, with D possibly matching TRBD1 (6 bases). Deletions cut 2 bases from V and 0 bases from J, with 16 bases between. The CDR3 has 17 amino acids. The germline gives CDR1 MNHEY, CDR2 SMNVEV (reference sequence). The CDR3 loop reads CASSLNRGDTHQETQYF. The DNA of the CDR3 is TGTGCCAGCAGTTTAAATAGAGGGGACACTCACCAAGAGACCCAGTACTTC.

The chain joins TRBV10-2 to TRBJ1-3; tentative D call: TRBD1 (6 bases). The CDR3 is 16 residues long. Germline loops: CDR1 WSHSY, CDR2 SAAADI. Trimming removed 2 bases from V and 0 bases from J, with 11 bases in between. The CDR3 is CASSETGFGSGNTIYF. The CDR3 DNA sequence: TGCGCCAGCAGTGAGACAGGGTTCGGCTCTGGAAACACCATATATTTT.

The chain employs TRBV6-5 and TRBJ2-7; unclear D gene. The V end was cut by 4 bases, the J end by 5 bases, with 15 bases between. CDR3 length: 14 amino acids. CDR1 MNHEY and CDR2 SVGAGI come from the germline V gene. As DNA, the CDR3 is TGTGCCAGCAGTTCCCCGACGATCTTCGACGAGCAGTACTTC. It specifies CASSSPTIFDEQYF.

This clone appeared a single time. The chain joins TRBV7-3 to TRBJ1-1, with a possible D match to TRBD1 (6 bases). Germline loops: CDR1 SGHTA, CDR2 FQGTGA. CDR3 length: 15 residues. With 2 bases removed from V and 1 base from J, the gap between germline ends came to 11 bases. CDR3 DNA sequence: TGTGCCAGCAGCTTATCGGGACATCAGAACACTGAAGCTTTCTTT. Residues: CASSLSGHQNTEAFF.